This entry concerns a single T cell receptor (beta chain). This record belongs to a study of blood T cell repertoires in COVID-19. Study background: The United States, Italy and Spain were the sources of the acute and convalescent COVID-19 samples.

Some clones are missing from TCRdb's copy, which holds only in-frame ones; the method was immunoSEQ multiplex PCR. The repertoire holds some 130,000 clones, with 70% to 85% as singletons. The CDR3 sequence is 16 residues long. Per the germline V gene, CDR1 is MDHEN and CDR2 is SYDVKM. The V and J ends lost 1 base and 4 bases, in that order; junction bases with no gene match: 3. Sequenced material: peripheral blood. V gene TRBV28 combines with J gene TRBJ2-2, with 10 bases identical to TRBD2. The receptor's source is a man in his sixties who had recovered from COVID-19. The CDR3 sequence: CASSLSSGGLTGELFF. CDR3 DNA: TGTGCCAGCAGTTTATCTAGCGGGGGTCTCACCGGGGAGCTGTTTTTT.